These 25 T cell receptor beta chains were sequenced from one sample in a study of shared clonotypes between healthy human individuals. Naive CD8 cells were CD45RO-negative, positively selected for CCR7, excluding terminally differentiated effector memory CD45RA+ cells. The repertoire was sequenced with immunoSEQ multiplex PCR; TCRdb's copy has only in-frame clones and lacks some. Of millions of clones in the sample, about 95% were seen once. Sequencing used naive CD8+ T cells sorted from blood. These TCRs come from a man between 18 and 35 years old in good health.

The rearrangement links TRBV2 to TRBJ1-1; D gene unclear. The CDR3 extends over 12 amino acids. Germline values: CDR1 SNHLY, CDR2 FYNNEI. V lost 4 bases and J 4 bases, leaving 7 bases between the germline ends. In DNA, the CDR3 is TGTGCCAGCAGTGGCGCAGGCACTGAAGCTTTCTTT. As protein: CASSGAGTEAFF.

V usage is TRBV13 and J usage is TRBJ1-1; the match to TRBD1 covers 7 bases. Germline CDR1 reads PRHDT; CDR2 reads FYEKMQ (reference sequence). With 2 bases clipped from V and 4 bases from J, the junction kept 4 bases outside the gene matches. The CDR3 spans 14 residues. This chain's CDR3 is CASSLQGGSTEAFF. The CDR3 DNA follows: TGTGCCAGCAGCTTACAGGGGGGCAGCACTGAAGCTTTCTTT. The whole variable domain, filled in from reference TRBV13 and TRBJ1-1, reads AAGVIQSPRHLIKEKRETATLKCYPIPRHDTVYWYQQGPGQDPQFLISFYEKMQSDKGSIPDRFSAQQFSDYHSELNMSSLELGDSALYFCASSLQGGSTEAFFGQGTRLTVV.

This chain links TRBV21-1 with TRBJ1-1. TRBV21-1 counts as a pseudogene. The CDR3 spans 13 residues. Written as DNA, the CDR3 is TGTGCCAGCAGCAATTGGGGAACGACTGAAGCTTTCTTT. This gives the protein CASSNWGTTEAFF.

This rearrangement joins TRBV5-8 to TRBJ2-7, with TRBD1 as a possible D gene (5 bases). V dropped 3 bases and J dropped 5 bases, with 18 bases sitting between them. CDR3 length: 15 amino acids. Germline CDR1 and CDR2: SGHTS and YDEGEE. The CDR3 region is CASSWGRRGYDEQYF. CDR3 DNA: TGTGCCAGCAGCTGGGGCCGAAGGGGTTACGACGAGCAGTACTTC.

The J gene is TRBJ2-1, the V gene TRBV4-3; D is undetermined. Trimming left V 0 bases short and J 2 bases short, with 11 bases between. Looked up from germline, CDR1 is LGHNA and CDR2 is YSLEER. The CDR3 spans 16 residues. The CDR3 DNA reads as TGCGCCAGCAGCCAAGAACCAGGTGGGGCCTACAATGAGCAGTTCTTC. This gives the protein CASSQEPGGAYNEQFF.

This clone was seen a single time. The same CDR3 also results from other DNA sequences found in this sample. This chain connects TRBV7-9 to TRBJ1-1, with D unresolved. The length of the CDR3 is 13 residues. V lost 2 bases, J lost 3 bases, and 7 bases lay in between. Germline V gives CDR1 SEHNR, CDR2 FQNEAQ (reference sequence). The DNA for the CDR3 is TGTGCCAGCAGCTTAAGCGGGGACACTGAAGCTTTCTTT. Protein: CASSLSGDTEAFF.

This clone was counted a single time. The chain combines TRBV5-6 with TRBJ2-2; TRBD1 matches at 7 bases. The V gene's germline CDR1 is SGHDT and CDR2 YYEEEE. V lost 0 bases to trimming and J lost 3 bases; unmatched junction nucleotides: 14. This CDR3 comprises 19 residues. The CDR3 bases are TGTGCCAGCAGCTTGGCCTCAATCAGACAGGGTCTAGACACCGGGGAGCTGTTTTTT. Translation: CASSLASIRQGLDTGELFF.

The rearrangement joins TRBV5-1 to TRBJ2-7; D ambiguous. V was clipped by 0 bases and J by 3 bases, with 10 bases between them. The CDR3 sequence is 14 residues long. Per germline, CDR1 SGHRS and CDR2 YFSETQ. The DNA of the CDR3 is TGCGCCAGCAGCTTGGAGCTCCCAGTCTACGAGCAGTACTTC. Translation gives CASSLELPVYEQYF.

V is TRBV27 and J is TRBJ2-7; 7 bases are shared with TRBD1. CDR3 length: 13 residues. The germline V gene has CDR1 MNHEY and CDR2 SMNVEV (reference sequence). V lost 2 bases, J lost 7 bases, and 5 bases stayed unmatched. The CDR3, as DNA: TGTGCCAGCAGTTTAGGGGACAGCTCGGAGCAGTACTTC. It encodes CASSLGDSSEQYF.

The rearrangement joins TRBV4-2 to TRBJ1-2; D ambiguous. Germline loops: CDR1 LGHNA, CDR2 YNFKEQ. The CDR3 is 19 residues long. With 3 bases removed from V and 1 base from J, the gap between germline ends came to 24 bases. CDR3 region: CASSHDGEGPPALNYGYTF. In DNA form, the CDR3 reads TGTGCCAGCAGCCACGATGGGGAAGGGCCTCCTGCCCTTAACTATGGCTACACCTTC.

This clone appeared a single time. CDR3 loop: CASLGRSYDNEKLFF. The CDR3 coding sequence is TGTGCCAGCCTTGGCAGGAGTTACGATAATGAAAAACTGTTTTTT. This chain joins TRBV2 and TRBJ1-4; D is unresolved. CDR1 is SNHLY and CDR2 is FYNNEI in the germline V gene. Trimming removed 8 bases from V and 4 bases from J, with 17 bases in between. The CDR3 consists of 15 residues.

The chain links TRBV27 to TRBJ2-1; TRBD2 agrees at 8 bases. J gave up 4 bases and V 7 bases, and 12 bases lay outside the gene matches. The CDR3 covers 16 residues. Germline values: CDR1 MNHEY, CDR2 SMNVEV (reference sequence). CDR3 coding DNA: TGTGCCAGCACTACGTGGCGGGAGGAAAATTACAATGAGCAGTTCTTC. As protein: CASTTWREENYNEQFF.

The chain joins TRBV7-9 to TRBJ2-5; 12 bases line up with TRBD2. The CDR3 runs to 15 residues. The junction had 6 bases not matched to a gene; V was cut back by 5 bases and J by 5 bases. CDR1 and CDR2 from the germline V gene are SEHNR and FQNEAQ (reference sequence). The DNA of the CDR3 is TGTGCCAGCAGCGCCGTGACTAGCGGGAGTGAGACCCAGTACTTC. Residues: CASSAVTSGSETQYF.

This chain joins TRBV6-1 and TRBJ2-7, with D perhaps TRBD1 or TRBD2 (5 bases each). The germline V and J ends were trimmed by 7 bases and 2 bases, with 15 bases remaining between them. The CDR3 runs to 14 residues. Germline CDR1 MNHNS, CDR2 SASEGT. Here the CDR3 reads CASTPGPKPYEQYF. In nucleotides, the CDR3 is TGTGCCAGCACTCCGGGACCCAAGCCCTACGAGCAGTACTTC.

This clone occurred once. V is TRBV27 and J is TRBJ2-7; 10 bases agree with TRBD2. V lost 5 bases and J lost 3; bases outside the gene matches: 10. This CDR3 is built from 16 residues. CDR1 is MNHEY and CDR2 is SMNVEV in the germline V gene (reference sequence). The CDR3 DNA is TGTGCCAGCAGTCTAGACTCCGGGACTAGCGACTACGAGCAGTACTTC. Its translation: CASSLDSGTSDYEQYF.

The V call is TRBV27, the J call TRBJ2-1, with 7 positions matching TRBD2. The germline CDR1 and CDR2 sequences are MNHEY and SMNVEV (reference sequence). Unmatched junction bases numbered 10, after V lost 5 bases and J lost 3 bases. This CDR3 is built from 16 residues. Written as DNA, the CDR3 is TGTGCCAGCAGTACCTGGGAGGGACTTAACTACAATGAGCAGTTCTTC. This sequence encodes CASSTWEGLNYNEQFF.

The chain uses TRBV27 and TRBJ2-3; D possibly corresponds to TRBD2 (7 bases). The CDR3 covers 15 residues. Germline V gives CDR1 MNHEY, CDR2 SMNVEV (reference sequence). V was cut by 6 bases and J by 6 bases, with 19 bases left in between. The CDR3 sequence is CASSLTTGRGDTQYF. The DNA of the CDR3 is TGTGCCAGCAGCCTGACCACAGGGCGGGGGGATACGCAGTATTTT.

V usage is TRBV2 and J usage is TRBJ2-2; perhaps TRBD2 as D (6 bases). This CDR3 has 15 amino acids. Trimming removed 2 bases at V and 2 bases at J, with 9 bases between. Germline V gene lookup returns CDR1 SNHLY and CDR2 FYNNEI. DNA of the CDR3: TGTGCCAGCAGTGAATGGGGGGAAAACACCGGGGAGCTGTTTTTT. Translating it yields CASSEWGENTGELFF.

This rearrangement joins TRBV12-5 to TRBJ2-1; 7 nucleotides agree with TRBD2. This CDR3 spans 15 amino acids. Germline CDR1 LGHNT, CDR2 FRNRAP. The chain's CDR3 is CVWGGTGRRSNEQFF. The DNA of the CDR3 is TGTGTTTGGGGGGGTACCGGGAGAAGGAGTAATGAGCAGTTCTTC.

The rearrangement uses TRBV13 and TRBJ2-7, with 9 bases identical to TRBD2. The CDR3 is 16 residues long. Germline V gene lookup returns CDR1 PRHDT and CDR2 FYEKMQ (reference sequence). Losses at the gene ends were 5 bases for V and 3 bases for J; bases not matched to a gene: 11. The CDR3 DNA follows: TGTGCCAGCAGCGCCTCTACCGAGACTAGCGGCTACGAGCAGTACTTC. This translates into CASSASTETSGYEQYF. Full variable domain (remainder filled in from reference TRBV13 and TRBJ2-7): AAGVIQSPRHLIKEKRETATLKCYPIPRHDTVYWYQQGPGQDPQFLISFYEKMQSDKGSIPDRFSAQQFSDYHSELNMSSLELGDSALYFCASSASTETSGYEQYFGPGTRLTVT.

The gene calls are TRBV6-1 and TRBJ1-1; tentatively, D is TRBD1 (6 bases). Germline CDR1 is MNHNS and CDR2 is SASEGT. The ends were cut back, 4 bases at V and 3 bases at J, with 18 bases in the middle. CDR3 length: 16 residues. Here the CDR3 DNA reads TGTGCCAGCAGTGGGCCACTGGGGGCTGAGGACACTGAAGCTTTCTTT. Residues: CASSGPLGAEDTEAFF.

The chain joins TRBV5-1 to TRBJ2-4; a weak D match, TRBD2 (5 bases). This CDR3 is built from 13 residues. V was pared by 0 bases and J by 6 bases, with 7 bases between. Germline V gene sequence: CDR1 SGHRS, CDR2 YFSETQ. The CDR3 is CASSLGERNIQYF. In nucleotides, the CDR3 is TGCGCCAGCAGCTTGGGGGAGAGAAACATTCAGTACTTC. The variable domain in full, with the rest retrieved from reference TRBV5-1 and TRBJ2-4, is KAGVTQTPRYLIKTRGQQVTLSCSPISGHRSVSWYQQTPGQGLQFLFEYFSETQRNKGNFPGRFSGRQFSNSRSEMNVSTLELGDSALYLCASSLGERNIQYFGAGTRLSVL.

This chain uses TRBV5-6 with TRBJ2-3; perhaps D is TRBD1 or TRBD2 (6 bases each). Germline values: CDR1 SGHDT, CDR2 YYEEEE. V gave up 2 bases and J gave up 4 bases, with 14 bases separating them. The CDR3 is 15 amino acids. The CDR3 is CASSLLTRGADTQYF. The CDR3, as DNA: TGTGCCAGCAGCTTACTGACTAGGGGGGCAGATACGCAGTATTTT.

V gene TRBV5-1 combines with J gene TRBJ2-2, with D maybe TRBD1 (5 bases). The V and J ends lost 4 bases and 9 bases respectively, with 13 bases between them. The CDR3 contains 13 residues. The germline V gene has CDR1 SGHRS and CDR2 YFSETQ. This CDR3 reads CASSGPQGWELFF. The CDR3 DNA sequence: TGCGCCAGCAGCGGGCCCCAGGGTTGGGAGCTGTTTTTT. The full variable domain, its missing parts supplied by reference TRBV5-1 and TRBJ2-2, is KAGVTQTPRYLIKTRGQQVTLSCSPISGHRSVSWYQQTPGQGLQFLFEYFSETQRNKGNFPGRFSGRQFSNSRSEMNVSTLELGDSALYLCASSGPQGWELFFGEGSRLTVL.

The chain joins TRBV2 to TRBJ1-4; 8 bases match TRBD1. Germline loops: CDR1 SNHLY, CDR2 FYNNEI. Unmatched junction bases numbered 13, after V lost 7 bases and J lost 3 bases. The length of the CDR3 is 17 residues. The CDR3 DNA reads TGTGCCAGCAACCTAGTGTCGGGACAGGTGGCTAATGAAAAACTGTTTTTT. Translated, it gives CASNLVSGQVANEKLFF.